This T cell receptor (beta chain) was sequenced during a study of blood T cell repertoires in COVID-19 (dated by TCRdb to between 2020 and 2021). In terms of the full investigation: Samples from collaborators originated in the United States, Italy and Spain and spanned both the acute and convalescent phases of COVID-19. The prospective study material was composed of cDNA or gDNA derived from T cells, B-cell-depleted T cells, or PBMCs. Subjects who had been exposed to COVID-19, were actively infected with it, or had recovered from it provided the deeply sampled blood TCRbeta repertoires that made up the dataset. The repertoires were released in a freely available public database intended as a resource for research on the immune response to SARS-CoV-2. Samples came from the ongoing ImmuneRACE study (first 160 participants) plus 1,254 subjects from 6 global collaborators. Sample metadata almost always included a de-identified subject ID, COVID-19 status, age in years and sex. Where HLA class I and class II types were available, the types were taken from metadata supplied by the sample provider, not from assay-based typing. Beyond this particular receptor, the publication reports: The amount of clinical and demographic metadata varied by source and participant and was provided uncurated.

Whole blood was collected in K2EDTA tubes by collaborating institutions according to the institutions' own protocols. For TCRbeta analysis, collaborators shipped samples as frozen whole blood, isolated PBMCs, or DNA extracted from either of those sample types. As to this clone: No antigen is known for it. The input lacks base qualities; no much larger clone sits a single base away.

TCRbeta CDR3 regions were amplified from genomic DNA by means of the immunoSEQ Assay, a bias-controlled multiplex PCR. On the authors' methods: Nucleated cell counts per sample were estimated from amplification of reference gene primers within the assay. To quantify the absolute abundance of each unique TCRbeta CDR3 rearrangement, sequence reads were collapsed and filtered. For each sample, productive Simpson clonality was calculated as the square root of Simpson's diversity index over productive rearrangements. TCRdb retrieved this table from immuneACCESS and kept in-frame rearrangements only. Not all clones are present; in checked studies, unresolved V genes account for under half, and no reason is known for the remainder. V, J and clone size were drawn from that table, and D and trimming were deduced from the DNA. Across this sample there are a few hundred thousand clones, with roughly 80% seen only once. The ten largest clones add up to roughly 3.3% of the sample.

The germline V gene provides CDR1 SQVTM and CDR2 ANQGSEA. Trimming costs V 7 bases and J 1 base, and their ends lie 16 bases apart. Including cysteine and phenylalanine, the CDR3 has 14 amino acids. The read is trimmed to its CDR3 DNA, 42 bases read in frame from base 1. Sequenced: peripheral blood. The sequence came from a woman aged 18-35 years with acute or convalescent COVID-19. Recombination linked TRBV29-1 to TRBJ1-1; a weak D assignment points to TRBD1 (6 bases agree). This receptor carries the CDR3 CSAARQVGNTEAFF. The base sequence is TGCAGCGCAGCCAGACAGGTTGGGAACACTGAAGCTTTCTTT.